This record concerns one T cell receptor (beta chain) sequence. Per the study methods: Reference gene primer amplification gave estimated nucleated cell counts. Using immunoSEQ multiplex PCR, the repertoire was profiled, and TCRdb retains in-frame clones only, with some absent. That table is the source of V, J and clone size, and D and trimming were worked out from the DNA. The sample holds some 370,000 clones, 90% seen once. This entry belongs to a study of blood T cell repertoires in COVID-19. For the study at large: The United States, Italy and Spain provided the acute and convalescent COVID-19 samples. PBMCs, B-cell-depleted T cells, or T cells were the source of the cDNA or gDNA that made up the material.

This receptor was obtained from a man younger than 35 with active or convalescent COVID-19. The sequenced material came from peripheral blood.

CDR3 coding DNA: TGTGCCAGCAGCCCGATTGGCGGGACAGGGGCCTACGAGCAGTACTTC. It yields the protein CASSPIGGTGAYEQYF. The chain is built from TRBV7-8 and TRBJ2-7; 10 bases map to TRBD1. Looked up from germline, CDR1 is SGHVS and CDR2 is FQNEAQ. The CDR3 runs 16 residues. With 5 bases clipped from V and 2 bases from J, the junction kept 9 bases outside the gene matches.